Each of the 14 T cell receptor beta chains below was sequenced from the same sample in a study of monozygotic twins with inflammatory bowel disease (dated by TCRdb to the late 2010s). Library prep was done by 5' RACE. Sequenced on an Illumina HiSeq 2500. One entry per CDR3 protein sequence results from the TCRdb reprocessing of the reads, with DNA left out. The table kept for this sample lists 300,000 to 400,000 distinct CDR3 sequences. Around 2% of the sample is held by the ten biggest clonotypes. Source material: blood. All receptors derive from a human donor with ulcerative colitis or Crohn's disease, or a healthy co-twin of an affected twin (not recorded which).

The rearrangement joins TRBV2 to TRBJ1-6; TCRdb's D call of TRBD1 is untestable without DNA. The CDR3 has 16 residues. Looked up from germline, CDR1 is SNHLY and CDR2 is FYNNEI. This chain's CDR3 is CASRVDRAVQNSPLHF.

The CDR3 loop is CASRAQGTDTQYF. This chain links TRBV6-2 or TRBV6-3 with TRBJ2-3; TCRdb indicates TRBD1, and absent DNA this call remains unverified. This CDR3 comprises 13 residues. Germline CDR1 is MNHEY and CDR2 is SVGEGT.

V usage is TRBV13 and J usage is TRBJ2-5; TCRdb selects TRBD1, and the lack of DNA leaves this call unchecked. Germline-derived CDR1 and CDR2 are PRHDT and FYEKMQ (reference sequence). The length of the CDR3 is 14 residues. The CDR3 protein is CASSKGTGQETQYF.

The CDR3 region is CASSLDPLVGDTIYF. The rearrangement joins TRBV12-3 or TRBV12-4 to TRBJ1-3; TCRdb gives TRBD1 as the D gene, but with no DNA this cannot be confirmed. The CDR3 is 15 residues long.

The chain recombines TRBV4-3 with TRBJ2-6; there is no DNA to check the TCRdb D call of TRBD2. The CDR3 sequence is 18 residues long. Germline V gives CDR1 LGHNA, CDR2 YSLEER. The CDR3 loop reads CASSHSPPTSSGANVLTF.

The chain carries TRBV2 and TRBJ2-2; TCRdb gives TRBD2 as the D gene, but with no DNA this cannot be confirmed. The CDR3 is 14 amino acids. The germline V gene has CDR1 SNHLY and CDR2 FYNNEI. The CDR3 spells CASKSPWFTGELFF.

The chain uses TRBV29-1 and TRBJ2-7. This CDR3 contains 11 residues. Germline lookup yields CDR1 SQVTM and CDR2 ANQGSEA. CDR3: CSVVGGSEQYF.

The rearrangement links TRBV9 to TRBJ2-5; TCRdb reports TRBD1, a call that lacks DNA to check it against. This CDR3 is 17 amino acids long. Per germline, CDR1 SGDLS and CDR2 YYNGEE. Here the CDR3 reads CASSVGQLLNFQETQYF.

V usage is TRBV5-1 and J usage is TRBJ1-2; TCRdb's D call of TRBD1 is untestable without DNA. Germline CDR1 reads SGHRS; CDR2 reads YFSETQ. The CDR3 has 13 residues. The chain's CDR3 is CASSGSQGDGYTF.

V gene TRBV11-2 combines with J gene TRBJ2-1; TCRdb returns TRBD2, unconfirmable since there is no DNA. This CDR3 is 15 amino acids long. Looked up from germline, CDR1 is SGHAT and CDR2 is FQNNGV. This CDR3 is CASRTSRGRVPEQFF. Combining the CDR3 with reference TRBV11-2 and TRBJ2-1 gives the whole variable domain EAGVAQSPRYKIIEKRQSVAFWCNPISGHATLYWYQQILGQGPKLLIQFQNNGVVDDSQLPKDRFSAERLKGVDSTLKIQPAKLEDSAVYLCASRTSRGRVPEQFFGPGTRLTVL.

This chain links TRBV12-3 or TRBV12-4 with TRBJ2-4. This CDR3 is 12 amino acids long. The CDR3 spells CASSFAGNMQYF.

The rearrangement uses TRBV6-1 and TRBJ1-2; the TRBD1 assignment by TCRdb is unverifiable without DNA. The CDR3 sequence is 14 residues long. CDR1 and CDR2 from the germline V gene are MNHNS and SASEGT. CDR3 amino acids: CASGGTGLLYGYTF.

This chain joins TRBV4-2 and TRBJ2-3. Germline V gene data show CDR1 as LGHNA and CDR2 as YNFKEQ. The length of the CDR3 is 16 residues. Here the CDR3 reads CASSQDLVVSTDTQYF.

This chain joins TRBV11-3 and TRBJ2-7. The CDR3 sequence is 13 residues long. Germline CDR1 is SGHNT and CDR2 is YENEEA. CDR3 protein: CASSLDLYHEQYF.